This TCR beta chain derives from a study of OX40 agonist ivuxolimab in advanced cancers. About the study: The eligibility criteria allowed prior anti-PD-1, anti-PD-L1 or anti-CTLA-4 therapy, and about 40% had some.

General observations from the study: Compared with others, partial responders at 0.1-3.0 mg/kg displayed clonal expansion among the lowest. On average, CD8+ T cells had more expanded clones than CD4+.

V shed 6 bases and J shed 3 bases, with 15 bases lying between them. This CDR3 is 15 amino acids long. The germline gives CDR1 MNHEY, CDR2 SMNVEV (reference sequence). This clone was seen once. What it binds is not known. TCRdb's copy holds only in-frame clones and misses some; the assay was immunoSEQ multiplex PCR. The table includes more than 20,000 clones, approximately 89% detected once. The rearrangement uses TRBV27 and TRBJ2-1; possible D gene TRBD1, 6 bases. This material consisted of CD4+ or CD8+ T cells sorted from blood, taken in a trial of the OX40 agonist ivuxolimab. The source of this sequence is an adult with an advanced solid tumor such as melanoma, head and neck, liver or kidney cancer. The DNA of the CDR3 is TGTGCCAGCAGCCGGACAGTTTCAAGCTACAATGAGCAGTTCTTC. Amino acid sequence: CASSRTVSSYNEQFF.